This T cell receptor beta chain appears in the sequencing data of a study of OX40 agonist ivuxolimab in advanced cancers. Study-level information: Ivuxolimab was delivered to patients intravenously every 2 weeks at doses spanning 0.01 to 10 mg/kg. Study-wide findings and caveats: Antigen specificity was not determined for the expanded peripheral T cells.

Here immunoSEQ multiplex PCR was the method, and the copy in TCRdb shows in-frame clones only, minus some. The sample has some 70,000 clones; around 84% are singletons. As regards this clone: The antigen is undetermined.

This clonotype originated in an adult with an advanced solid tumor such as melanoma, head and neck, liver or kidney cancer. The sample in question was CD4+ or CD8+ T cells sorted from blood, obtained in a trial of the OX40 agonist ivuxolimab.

The chain's CDR3 is CASSVGGALTIGETQYF. The DNA of the CDR3 is TGTGCCAGCAGCGTAGGGGGGGCGCTGACAATCGGGGAGACCCAGTACTTC. The V call is TRBV9, the J call TRBJ2-5; either TRBD1 or TRBD2 may supply D (6 bases each). Germline V gene sequence: CDR1 SGDLS, CDR2 YYNGEE. V lost 0 bases to trimming and J lost 5 bases, with 20 bases between them. The CDR3 loop spans 17 amino acids.